These T cell receptor beta chains were read from a single sample in a study of PD-1 blockade in classical Hodgkin lymphoma. Using immunoSEQ multiplex PCR, the repertoire was profiled, and TCRdb retains in-frame clones only, with some absent. Of about 90,000 clones in the sample, 83% are singletons; the top ten hold approximately 17%. This material consisted of peripheral blood mononuclear cells (PBMCs), taken before the fourth cycle of nivolumab. The source of these receptors is a human donor with classical Hodgkin lymphoma. The CDR3 runs from the conserved cysteine through the conserved F or W. A D gene is named only where the DNA matches it firmly. Some rows mark clone size as missing; the rest say once, few, many or name a class of expanded clone.

NA TRBJ2-2 TRBV13 NA CASSTGPGGTGELFF TGTGCCAGCAGTACTGGACCTGGGGGCACCGGGGAGCTGTTTTTT
NA TRBJ2-5 TRBV7-2 TRBD2 CASSLDPSSGDQETQYF TGTGCCAGCAGCTTAGACCCGTCTAGCGGGGACCAAGAGACCCAGTACTTC
NA TRBJ2-7 TRBV5-5 TRBD2 CASRGLAGTYEQYF TGTGCCAGCAGGGGGTTAGCGGGGACCTACGAGCAGTACTTC
NA TRBJ2-5 TRBV19 TRBD1 CASSMGQGVQETQYF TGTGCCAGTAGTATGGGACAGGGGGTGCAAGAGACCCAGTACTTC
NA TRBJ2-7 TRBV6-1 TRBD2 CASSEGGLIYEQYF TGTGCCAGCAGTGAAGGGGGACTAATCTACGAGCAGTACTTC
NA TRBJ2-7 TRBV28 NA CASSPHTSYEQYF TGTGCCAGCAGTCCTCACACCTCCTACGAGCAGTACTTC
once TRBJ1-3 TRBV19 NA CASSHQESGNTIYF TGTGCCAGTAGCCACCAGGAGTCTGGAAACACCATATATTTT
NA TRBJ2-3 TRBV5-6 NA CASSSPDSRTDTQYF TGTGCCAGCAGCTCCCCGGACAGTCGCACAGATACGCAGTATTTT
NA TRBJ1-1 TRBV2 NA CASTTQGKDTEAFF TGTGCCAGCACCACTCAGGGGAAGGACACTGAAGCTTTCTTT
few TRBJ2-1 TRBV2 NA CASRRTHSYNEQFF TGTGCCAGCAGACGCACTCACTCCTACAATGAGCAGTTCTTC
NA TRBJ1-3 TRBV29-1 NA CSVRGKDGPGNTIYF TGCAGCGTTCGTGGAAAAGACGGGCCTGGAAACACCATATATTTT
NA TRBJ1-4 TRBV6-5 NA CASRASGEGEKLFF TGTGCCAGCAGAGCGTCAGGGGAGGGTGAAAAACTGTTTTTT
NA TRBJ2-7 TRBV2 TRBD2 CASSVTSGRGGFDEQYF TGTGCCAGCAGTGTCACTAGCGGGAGGGGTGGATTCGACGAGCAGTACTTC
NA TRBJ2-7 TRBV7-8 NA CASSPKRGGSYEQYF TGTGCCAGCAGCCCGAAGAGAGGGGGGTCCTACGAGCAGTACTTC
NA TRBJ1-2 TRBV28 NA CASSRLRGYTF TGTGCCAGCAGCCGTCTTCGGGGCTACACCTTC
NA TRBJ2-2 TRBV10-1 TRBD2 CASSTSRNSGRAGELFF TGCGCCAGCAGTACGTCCCGAAATAGCGGGAGGGCCGGGGAGCTGTTTTTT
NA TRBJ2-5 TRBV5-1 NA CASSDTRGGETQYF TGCGCCAGCAGCGACACTAGAGGAGGAGAGACCCAGTACTTC
NA TRBJ1-5 TRBV5-8 NA CASSNTLTGNSNQPQHF TGTGCCAGCAGCAATACGCTGACGGGAAATAGCAATCAGCCCCAGCATTTT
NA TRBJ2-2 TRBV7-9 TRBD1 CASSADRVAGELFF TGTGCCAGCAGCGCGGACAGGGTAGCCGGGGAGCTGTTTTTT
NA TRBJ2-1 TRBV28 TRBD2 CASSLRRERDNEQFF TGTGCCAGCAGTTTAAGGCGGGAGAGGGACAATGAGCAGTTCTTC
few TRBJ2-3 TRBV2 TRBD2 CASSEAGGWADTQYF TGTGCCAGCAGTGAAGCGGGAGGGTGGGCAGATACGCAGTATTTT
NA TRBJ2-5 TRBV6-6 NA CASSYVRAGETQYF TGTGCCAGCAGTTACGTACGGGCGGGAGAGACCCAGTACTTC
NA TRBJ1-4 TRBV2 NA CASSAGSANEKLFF TGTGCCAGCAGCGCAGGGTCGGCTAATGAAAAACTGTTTTTT
NA TRBJ2-1 TRBV29-1 NA CSVDRDPWDNEQFF TGCAGCGTTGACCGGGACCCATGGGACAATGAGCAGTTCTTC
NA TRBJ1-1 TRBV29-1 NA CSVEPAGTNTEAFF TGCAGCGTTGAGCCGGCAGGGACGAACACTGAAGCTTTCTTT
NA TRBJ2-3 TRBV30 NA CAWSDNRVDTQYF TGTGCCTGGAGCGACAACAGGGTAGATACGCAGTATTTT
once TRBJ2-2 TRBV4-2 TRBD2 CASSQDQVRGGLVSGELFF TGTGCCAGCAGCCAAGATCAAGTTCGTGGGGGACTAGTTTCAGGGGAGCTGTTTTTT
NA TRBJ1-2 TRBV28 NA CASRPPGTFSGYTF TGTGCCAGCAGGCCTCCCGGGACCTTCAGTGGCTACACCTTC
few TRBJ2-7 TRBV5-6 TRBD2 CASSVRRTSGSGQYF TGTGCCAGCAGCGTCCGCCGGACTAGCGGGAGTGGGCAGTACTTC
NA TRBJ2-7 TRBV7-2 TRBD2 CASSDRTSGRGEQYF TGTGCCAGCAGCGACAGGACTAGCGGGAGAGGCGAGCAGTACTTC
once TRBJ2-5 TRBV19 TRBD2 CATRLAGGPEETQYF TGTGCCACTCGACTAGCGGGAGGACCTGAGGAGACCCAGTACTTC
few TRBJ1-5 TRBV28 NA CASNLADANQPQHF TGTGCCAGCAACCTCGCAGACGCCAATCAGCCCCAGCATTTT
NA TRBJ2-1 TRBV4-2 NA CASSQAGVPYNEQFF TGTGCCAGCAGCCAGGCAGGGGTCCCCTACAATGAGCAGTTCTTC
NA TRBJ2-1 TRBV4-1 NA CASSQDIGFPYNEQFF TGCGCCAGCAGCCAAGATATAGGGTTCCCCTACAATGAGCAGTTCTTC
NA TRBJ2-1 TRBV18 TRBD1 CASSPLSLHLTGSLGRSYNEQFF TGTGCCAGCTCACCACTTTCCCTACACTTGACAGGGTCGTTGGGTCGGTCCTACAATGAGCAGTTCTTC
NA TRBJ1-1 TRBV5-1 NA CASSSPAAIDRSTEAFF TGCGCCAGCAGCTCCCCGGCTGCGATCGATCGCAGCACTGAAGCTTTCTTT
NA TRBJ1-2 TRBV7-9 NA CASSLSGRVRGYTF TGTGCCAGCAGCTTATCGGGCAGGGTCCGTGGCTACACCTTC
NA TRBJ1-1 TRBV18 TRBD1 CASSPPGSGGDTEAFF TGTGCCAGCTCACCACCGGGTTCAGGGGGCGATACTGAAGCTTTCTTT
NA TRBJ1-5 TRBV19 NA CASSIPGLGNQPQHF TGTGCCAGTAGTATACCAGGGTTGGGCAATCAGCCCCAGCATTTT
NA TRBJ1-2 TRBV6-1 NA CASRLAGGGYGYTF TGTGCCAGCAGGCTGGCCGGGGGCGGCTATGGCTACACCTTC
NA TRBJ2-1 TRBV6-5 NA CASSYSTVGLRDEQFF TGTGCCAGCAGTTACTCTACCGTTGGGCTTCGCGATGAGCAGTTCTTC
NA TRBJ1-4 TRBV19 NA CASSMRSTNEKLFF TGTGCCAGTAGTATGCGGTCGACTAATGAAAAACTGTTTTTT
NA TRBJ1-2 TRBV5-1 NA CASSPGTQGYGYTF TGCGCCAGCAGCCCCGGGACACAAGGATATGGCTACACCTTC
NA TRBJ2-1 TRBV6-6 TRBD2 CASSFGLAGTGEQFF TGTGCCAGCAGTTTCGGACTAGCGGGAACGGGTGAGCAGTTCTTC
NA TRBJ2-7 TRBV29-1 NA CSAARTATYYEQYF TGCAGCGCCGCCCGGACTGCTACTTACTACGAGCAGTACTTC
few TRBJ2-7 TRBV7-2 NA CASSFGQFYEQYF TGTGCCAGCAGCTTCGGGCAGTTCTACGAGCAGTACTTC
NA TRBJ2-2 TRBV4-3 NA CASSQEGVGELFF TGCGCCAGCAGCCAAGAGGGGGTCGGGGAGCTGTTTTTT
few TRBJ2-7 TRBV5-6 TRBD1 CASRRTGRQEQYF TGTGCCAGCAGGAGGACAGGGAGGCAGGAGCAGTACTTC
NA TRBJ1-2 TRBV14 NA CASSRTGSYGYTF TGTGCCAGCAGCCGAACAGGGTCCTATGGCTACACCTTC
NA TRBJ2-2 TRBV6-4 NA CASSEQGPGELFF TGTGCCAGCAGCGAACAGGGCCCCGGGGAGCTGTTTTTT
NA TRBJ2-1 TRBV5-6 NA CASSLVGGNEQFF TGTGCCAGCAGCTTGGTAGGGGGAAATGAGCAGTTCTTC
NA TRBJ1-3 TRBV10-3 TRBD1 CAISETGGGNTIYF TGTGCCATCAGTGAAACAGGGGGGGGAAACACCATATATTTT
NA TRBJ2-3 TRBV10-1 NA CASSLQFSTDTQYF TGCGCCAGCAGTCTACAGTTTAGCACAGATACGCAGTATTTT
NA TRBJ2-3 TRBV7-2 TRBD2 CASSSRTSVGYTDTQYF TGTGCCAGCAGCTCACGGACTAGTGTCGGATACACAGATACGCAGTATTTT
NA TRBJ2-1 TRBV29-1 TRBD2 CSVVVAGVGNEQFF TGCAGCGTTGTTGTAGCGGGAGTAGGCAATGAGCAGTTCTTC
few TRBJ1-1 TRBV29-1 TRBD1 CSAKRDRNTEAFF TGCAGCGCTAAAAGGGACAGGAACACTGAAGCTTTCTTT
few TRBJ2-4 TRBV5-1 NA CASSLDGQPEIAKNIQYF TGCGCCAGCAGCTTGGACGGACAGCCTGAAATAGCCAAAAACATTCAGTACTTC